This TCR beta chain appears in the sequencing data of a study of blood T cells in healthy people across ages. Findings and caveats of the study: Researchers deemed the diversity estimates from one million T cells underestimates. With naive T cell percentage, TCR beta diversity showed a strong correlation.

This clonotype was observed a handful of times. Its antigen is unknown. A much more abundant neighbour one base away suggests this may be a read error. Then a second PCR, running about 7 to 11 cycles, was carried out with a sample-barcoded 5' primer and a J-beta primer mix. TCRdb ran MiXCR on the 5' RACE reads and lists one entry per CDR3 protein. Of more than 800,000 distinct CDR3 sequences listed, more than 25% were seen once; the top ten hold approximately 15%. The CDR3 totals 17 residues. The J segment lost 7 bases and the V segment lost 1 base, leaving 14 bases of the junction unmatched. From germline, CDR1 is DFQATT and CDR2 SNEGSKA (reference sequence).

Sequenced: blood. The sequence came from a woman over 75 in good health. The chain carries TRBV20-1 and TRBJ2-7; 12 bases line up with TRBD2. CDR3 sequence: CSARVRLAGGHLYEQYF. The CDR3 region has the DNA TGCAGTGCTAGAGTAAGGCTAGCGGGGGGGCATTTGTATGAGCAGTACTTC.